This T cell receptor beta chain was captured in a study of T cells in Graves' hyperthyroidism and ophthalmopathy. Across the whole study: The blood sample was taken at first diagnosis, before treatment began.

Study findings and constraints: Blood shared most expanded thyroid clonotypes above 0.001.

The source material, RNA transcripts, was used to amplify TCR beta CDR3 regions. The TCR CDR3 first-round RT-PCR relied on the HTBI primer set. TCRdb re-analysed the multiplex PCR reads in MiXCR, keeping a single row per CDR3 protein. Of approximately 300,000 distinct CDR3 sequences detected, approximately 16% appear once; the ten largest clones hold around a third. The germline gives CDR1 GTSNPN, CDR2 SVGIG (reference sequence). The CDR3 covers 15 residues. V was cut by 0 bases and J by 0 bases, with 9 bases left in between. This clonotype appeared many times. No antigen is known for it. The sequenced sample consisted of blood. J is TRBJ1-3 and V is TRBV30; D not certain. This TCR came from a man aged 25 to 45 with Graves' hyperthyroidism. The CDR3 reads CAWSVRVFSGNTIYF. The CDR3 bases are TGTGCCTGGAGTGTACGCGTGTTCTCTGGAAACACCATATATTTT. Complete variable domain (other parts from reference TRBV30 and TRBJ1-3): SQTIHQWPATLVQPVGSPLSLECTVEGTSNPNLYWYRQAAGRGLQLLFYSVGIGQISSEVPQNLSASRPQDRQFILSSKKLLLSDSGFYLCAWSVRVFSGNTIYFGEGSWLTVV.